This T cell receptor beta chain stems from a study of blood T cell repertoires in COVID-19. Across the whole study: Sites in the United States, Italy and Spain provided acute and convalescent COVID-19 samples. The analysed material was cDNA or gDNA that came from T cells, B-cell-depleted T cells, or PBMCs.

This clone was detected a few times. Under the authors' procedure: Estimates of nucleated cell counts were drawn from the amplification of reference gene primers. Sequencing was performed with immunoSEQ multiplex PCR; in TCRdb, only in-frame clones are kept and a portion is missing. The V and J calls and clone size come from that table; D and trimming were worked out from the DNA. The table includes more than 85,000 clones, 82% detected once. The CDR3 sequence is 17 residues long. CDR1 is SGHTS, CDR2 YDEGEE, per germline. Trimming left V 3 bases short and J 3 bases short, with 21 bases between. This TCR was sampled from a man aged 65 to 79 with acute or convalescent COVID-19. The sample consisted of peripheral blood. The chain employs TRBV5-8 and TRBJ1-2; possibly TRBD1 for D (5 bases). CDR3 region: CASSSGRHSGTDYGYTF. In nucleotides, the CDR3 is TGTGCCAGCAGCTCGGGGAGGCATTCCGGGACGGACTATGGCTACACCTTC.